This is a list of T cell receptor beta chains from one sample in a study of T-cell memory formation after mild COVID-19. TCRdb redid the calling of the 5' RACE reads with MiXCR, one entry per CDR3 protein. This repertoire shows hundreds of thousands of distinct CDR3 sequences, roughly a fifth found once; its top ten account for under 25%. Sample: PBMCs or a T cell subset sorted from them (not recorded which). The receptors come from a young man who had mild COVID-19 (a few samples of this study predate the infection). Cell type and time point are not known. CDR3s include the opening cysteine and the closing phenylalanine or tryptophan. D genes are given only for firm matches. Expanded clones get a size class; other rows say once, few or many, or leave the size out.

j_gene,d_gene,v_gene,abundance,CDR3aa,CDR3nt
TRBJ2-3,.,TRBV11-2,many,CASSFGGASRTDTQYF,TGTGCCAGCAGCTTCGGTGGAGCGTCCCGCACAGATACGCAGTATTTT
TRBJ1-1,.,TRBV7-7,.,CASSLGGQTLNTEAFF,TGTGCTAGCAGCTTAGGTGGTCAAACTCTCAACACTGAAGCTTTCTTT
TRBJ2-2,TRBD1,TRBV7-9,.,CASQTGTGGPNTGELFF,TGTGCCAGCCAAACCGGGACAGGGGGCCCGAACACCGGGGAGCTGTTTTTT
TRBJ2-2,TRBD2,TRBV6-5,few,CASSYLLAGPTGELFF,TGTGCCAGCAGTTATTTACTAGCGGGACCGACCGGGGAGCTGTTTTTT
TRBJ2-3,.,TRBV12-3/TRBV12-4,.,CASTQQGSDTQYF,TGTGCCAGCACCCAACAGGGATCAGATACGCAGTATTTT
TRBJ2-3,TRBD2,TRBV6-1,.,CASRRTSGSLSTDTQYF,TGTGCCAGCAGGAGGACTAGCGGGTCCCTTAGCACAGATACGCAGTATTTT
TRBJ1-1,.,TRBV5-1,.,CASSLGRGSGTNTEAFF,TGCGCCAGCAGCTTGGGTAGAGGCTCAGGGACCAACACTGAAGCTTTCTTT
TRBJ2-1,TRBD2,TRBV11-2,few,CASSLEFSGDNEQFF,TGTGCCAGCAGCCTCGAGTTTAGCGGGGACAATGAGCAGTTCTTC
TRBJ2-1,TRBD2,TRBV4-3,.,CASSQGIFAGGLSYNEQFF,TGCGCCAGCAGCCAAGGAATCTTCGCGGGGGGACTCTCCTACAATGAGCAGTTCTTC
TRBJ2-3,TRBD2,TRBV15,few,CATSRPGLEESGRRYF,TGTGCCACCAGCCGGCCGGGACTAGAAGAATCCGGGAGGCGGTATTTT
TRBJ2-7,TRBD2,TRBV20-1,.,CSALPGLAGTYEQYF,TGCAGTGCTCTACCGGGACTAGCGGGGACCTACGAGCAGTACTTC
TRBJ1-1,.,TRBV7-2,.,CASSSPGQAFF,TGTGCCAGCAGCTCGCCGGGCCAAGCTTTCTTT
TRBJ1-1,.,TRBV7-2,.,CASSRHKNTEAFF,TGTGCCAGCTCCCGCCACAAGAACACTGAAGCTTTCTTT
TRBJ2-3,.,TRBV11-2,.,CASSFASWAGSTDTQYF,TGTGCCAGCAGCTTTGCTTCTTGGGCGGGGTCCACAGATACGCAGTATTTT
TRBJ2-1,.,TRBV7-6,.,CASTLDGPIDNEQFF,TGTGCCAGCACACTGGACGGACCTATCGACAATGAGCAGTTCTTC
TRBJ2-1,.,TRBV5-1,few,CASSLGWPPEQFF,TGCGCCAGCAGCTTGGGCTGGCCGCCTGAGCAGTTCTTC
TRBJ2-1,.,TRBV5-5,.,CASSSGVSYNEQFF,TGTGCCAGCAGCTCAGGGGTCTCCTACAATGAGCAGTTCTTC
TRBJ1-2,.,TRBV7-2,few,CASSWMTEIYGYTF,TGTGCCAGCAGCTGGATGACCGAGATCTATGGCTACACCTTC
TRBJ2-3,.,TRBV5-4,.,CASSPREGGTDTQYF,TGTGCCAGCAGCCCCAGAGAGGGGGGCACAGATACGCAGTATTTT
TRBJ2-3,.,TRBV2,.,CASSDWADSTDTQYF,TGTGCCAGCAGTGATTGGGCGGACTCCACAGATACGCAGTATTTT
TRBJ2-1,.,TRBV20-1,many,CSARDPPQGEQFF,TGCAGTGCTAGAGACCCCCCCCAGGGTGAGCAGTTCTTC
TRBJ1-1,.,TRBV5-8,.,CASSPGYSNTEAFF,TGTGCCAGCAGCCCAGGGTACTCGAACACTGAAGCTTTCTTT
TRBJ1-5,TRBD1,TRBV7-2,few,CASSRQGASSNQPQHF,TGTGCCAGCAGCCGACAGGGGGCGTCAAGCAATCAGCCCCAGCATTTT
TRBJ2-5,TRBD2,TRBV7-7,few,CASSLSTSVGTQYF,TGTGCTAGCAGCCTCTCGACTAGCGTTGGGACCCAGTACTTC
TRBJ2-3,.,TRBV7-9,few,CASRYLMVASTDTQYF,TGTGCCAGCAGGTACCTCATGGTCGCTAGCACAGATACGCAGTATTTT
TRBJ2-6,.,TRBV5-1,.,CASSPVSSGANVLTF,TGCGCCAGCAGCCCAGTCAGCTCTGGGGCCAACGTCCTGACTTTC
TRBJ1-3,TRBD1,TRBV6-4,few,CASSDSIGTGRGNTIYF,TGTGCCAGCAGTGACTCGATTGGGACAGGGAGAGGAAACACCATATATTTT
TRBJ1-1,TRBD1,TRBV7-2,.,CASSSPGTGGEAFF,TGTGCCAGCAGCTCCCCCGGGACAGGGGGCGAAGCTTTCTTT
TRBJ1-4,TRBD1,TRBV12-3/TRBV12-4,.,CASSPRTGVREKLFF,TGTGCCAGCAGCCCGAGGACAGGGGTACGAGAAAAACTGTTTTTT
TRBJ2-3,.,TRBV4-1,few,CASSQGPQGGTDTQYF,TGCGCCAGCAGCCAAGGCCCACAGGGCGGCACAGATACGCAGTATTTT
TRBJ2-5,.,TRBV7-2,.,CASSLRRREAQYF,TGTGCCAGCAGCTTGAGAAGAAGAGAGGCCCAGTACTTC
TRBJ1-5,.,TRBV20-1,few,CSASGEEGKSNQPQHF,TGCAGTGCTAGTGGAGAGGAGGGGAAAAGCAATCAGCCCCAGCATTTT
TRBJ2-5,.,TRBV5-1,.,CASSLASLEETQYF,TGCGCCAGCAGCTTGGCCTCCCTCGAGGAGACCCAGTACTTC
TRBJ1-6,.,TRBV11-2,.,CASSLETGGDSPLHF,TGTGCCAGCAGCTTAGAAACAGGAGGGGATTCACCCCTCCACTTT
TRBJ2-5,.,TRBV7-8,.,CASSLLRGAVQETQYF,TGTGCCAGCAGCTTACTACGGGGGGCGGTTCAAGAGACCCAGTACTTC
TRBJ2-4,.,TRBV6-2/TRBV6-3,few,CASSFNRAEGNIQYF,TGTGCCAGCAGTTTCAATCGGGCAGAGGGGAACATTCAGTACTTC
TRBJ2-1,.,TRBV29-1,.,CSVEDRATSGDEQFF,TGCAGCGTTGAAGATCGGGCGACCTCTGGTGATGAGCAGTTCTTC
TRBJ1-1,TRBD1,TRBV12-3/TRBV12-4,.,CASTRGQGGEAFF,TGTGCCAGCACCCGGGGACAGGGGGGCGAAGCTTTCTTT
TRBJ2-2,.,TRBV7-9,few,CASSLPIDPTGELFF,TGTGCCAGCAGCTTACCCATTGACCCCACCGGGGAGCTGTTTTTT
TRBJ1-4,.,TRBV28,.,CASRRATNEKLFF,TGTGCCAGCCGGCGGGCAACTAATGAAAAACTGTTTTTT
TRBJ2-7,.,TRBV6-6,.,CASSYSTIREQYF,TGTGCCAGCAGTTACTCGACAATTAGAGAGCAGTACTTC
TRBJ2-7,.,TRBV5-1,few,CASSLGGQEYEQYF,TGCGCCAGCAGCTTGGGGGGACAAGAGTACGAGCAGTACTTC
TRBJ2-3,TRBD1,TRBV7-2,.,CASSFGTGTDTQYF,TGTGCCAGCAGCTTCGGGACAGGGACAGATACGCAGTATTTT
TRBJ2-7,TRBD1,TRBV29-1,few,CSVKTGPSLEQYF,TGCAGCGTGAAGACAGGGCCATCCCTCGAGCAGTACTTC
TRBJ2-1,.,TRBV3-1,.,CASSQGQRNNEQFF,TGTGCCAGCAGCCAAGGGCAGCGTAACAATGAGCAGTTCTTC
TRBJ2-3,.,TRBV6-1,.,CASSVPGADTQYF,TGTGCCAGCAGTGTCCCAGGGGCAGATACGCAGTATTTT
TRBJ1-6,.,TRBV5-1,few,CASRPLGLLNSPLHF,TGCGCCAGTCGCCCTTTAGGGCTCCTTAATTCACCCCTCCACTTT
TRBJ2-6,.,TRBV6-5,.,CASSSGDSGANVLTF,TGTGCCAGCAGTTCAGGGGATTCCGGGGCCAACGTCCTGACTTTC
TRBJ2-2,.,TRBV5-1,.,CASSLVGYTGELFF,TGCGCCAGCAGCTTGGTGGGGTACACCGGGGAGCTGTTTTTT
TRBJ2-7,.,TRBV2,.,CASSEGQLAFYEQYF,TGTGCCAGCAGTGAAGGTCAGCTAGCCTTCTACGAGCAGTACTTC
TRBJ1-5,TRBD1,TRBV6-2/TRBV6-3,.,CASTAGTGDRQPQHF,TGTGCCAGCACCGCGGGGACAGGGGATCGTCAGCCCCAGCATTTT
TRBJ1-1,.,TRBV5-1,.,CASSFAGVDEAFF,TGCGCCAGCAGCTTTGCGGGGGTAGATGAAGCTTTCTTT
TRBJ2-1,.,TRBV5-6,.,CASSLVGGGWYEQFF,TGTGCCAGCAGCTTGGTCGGAGGGGGGTGGTATGAGCAGTTCTTC
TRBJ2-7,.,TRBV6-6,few,CASSYGGAEQYF,TGTGCCAGCAGTTACGGGGGGGCCGAGCAGTACTTC
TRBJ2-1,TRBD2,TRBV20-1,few,CSATGLAGATRNEQFF,TGCAGTGCCACGGGACTAGCGGGGGCGACACGGAATGAGCAGTTCTTC